This T cell receptor (beta chain) was sequenced during a study of PD-1 blockade in mismatch repair-deficient tumors. In the study overall: All were previously treated, progressing patients with about 11 mismatch repair-deficient cancer types. Whole-study findings and limits: 142 unique blood TCRs came from expansion to three of seven peptides. Rapid post-treatment expansion, then contraction, generally preceding radiologic response, marked tumor-resident clones.

As to time point: roughly 10-day in vitro stimulation with candidate neoantigen peptide 7. Roughly 7 ELISpot-reactive neoantigen peptides each drove an approximately ten-day in vitro stimulation. V gave up 2 bases and J gave up 6 bases, with 15 bases separating them. Per germline, CDR1 MGHDK and CDR2 SYGVNS. CDR3 length equals 15 residues. With respect to this clone: Its antigen is unidentified.

Generated by immunoSEQ multiplex PCR, the TCRdb table keeps only in-frame clones and is missing some. This table has just under 9,000 clones, approximately 89% appearing once. The chain couples TRBV25-1 to TRBJ2-3, with D perhaps matching TRBD2 (6 bases). The clonotype was recovered from an adult with mismatch repair-deficient cancer. Sequenced here: cells cultured in vitro, sampled from a patient treated with pembrolizumab. CDR3: CASSEARGGADTQYF. For the CDR3, the DNA is TGTGCCAGCAGTGAAGCGAGGGGAGGCGCCGATACGCAGTATTTT.